The 22 T cell receptor beta chains in this list originate from one sample, sequenced in a study of T cells in Graves' hyperthyroidism and ophthalmopathy. The investigators amplified TCR beta CDR3 regions from RNA transcripts. HTBI primers were employed in a first-round RT-PCR of the TCR CDR3. MiXCR was run by TCRdb on the multiplex PCR reads, yielding one entry per CDR3 protein. This table holds about 37,000 distinct CDR3 sequences, approximately 52% found once. Sequenced sample: blood. The receptors come from a man between 35 and 55 years old with Graves' ophthalmopathy.

V usage is TRBV6-4 and J usage is TRBJ1-1; the D gene is possibly TRBD1 (5 bases). The CDR3 has 12 residues. Germline CDR1 and CDR2: MRHNA and SNTAGT. V was pared by 7 bases and J by 5 bases, with 11 bases between. CDR3 bases: TGTGCCAGCATTTCAGGGAGGACTGAAGCTTTCTTT. Translation: CASISGRTEAFF.

The chain recombines TRBV7-9 with TRBJ1-6; D not resolved. The V and J ends lost 5 bases and 5 bases respectively, with 19 bases between them. The CDR3 consists of 17 residues. Germline V gene data show CDR1 as SEHNR and CDR2 as FQNEAQ (reference sequence). The CDR3: CASSLGPRAWDNSPLHF. In nucleotides, the CDR3 is TGTGCCAGCAGCCTCGGACCGCGGGCGTGGGATAATTCACCCCTCCACTTT.

The chain carries TRBV2 and TRBJ1-1, with D unclear. V was clipped by 8 bases and J by 4 bases, with 14 bases between them. Germline loops: CDR1 SNHLY, CDR2 FYNNEI. There are 13 residues in the CDR3. The DNA of the CDR3 is TGTGCCAGCGGTGCAGACGGAAGCACTGAAGCTTTCTTT. Its translation is CASGADGSTEAFF. Together with reference TRBV2 and TRBJ1-1, the CDR3 gives the full variable domain: EPEVTQTPSHQVTQMGQEVILRCVPISNHLYFYWYRQILGQKVEFLVSFYNNEISEKSEIFDDQFSVERPDGSNFTLKIRSTKLEDSAMYFCASGADGSTEAFFGQGTRLTVV.

This clonotype was recorded many times. The rearrangement links TRBV6-5 to TRBJ1-6, with 11 bases lining up with TRBD1. CDR1 and CDR2 (germline): MNHEY, SVGAGI. This CDR3 is built from 17 residues. The V segment lost 6 bases and the J segment 10 bases; nucleotides outside the gene matches: 14. The CDR3 DNA reads TGTGCCAGCAGGCCCCGGACAGGGGGCGCGGGCTTCTCACCCCTCCACTTT. It yields the protein CASRPRTGGAGFSPLHF.

This clonotype was detected ten times or more. The chain combines TRBV30 with TRBJ2-1; D gene unclear. Between the trimmed V and J ends, which lost 0 bases and 0 bases, there was a span of 3 bases. The CDR3 has 13 amino acids. Germline CDR1 reads GTSNPN; CDR2 reads SVGIG (reference sequence). This CDR3 is CAWSVGSYNEQFF. In DNA, the CDR3 is TGTGCCTGGAGTGTAGGCTCCTACAATGAGCAGTTCTTC.

This sequence joins TRBV24-1 and TRBJ1-5, with D unresolved. The germline CDR1 and CDR2 sequences are KGHDR and SFDVKD. This CDR3 region has 12 residues. V lost 12 bases, J lost 2 bases, and 10 bases lay in between. The CDR3 spells CAHRFGNQPQHF. The CDR3 DNA is TGTGCCCACCGTTTCGGCAATCAGCCCCAGCATTTT.

This clonotype has at least ten counts. At one of its ends the junction is not consistent with the germline gene, which may arise from a read error. The rearrangement links TRBV9 to TRBJ2-1; 9 positions match TRBD2. The CDR3 spans 15 residues. CDR1 is SGDLS, CDR2 YYNGEE, per germline. In DNA form, the CDR3 reads TGTGCCAGCAGCCCTTCTCCCGCGGGAGGGAATGAGCTGTTCTTC. Translating it yields CASSPSPAGGNELFF.

J is TRBJ2-1 and V is TRBV7-9, with a tentative D call TRBD1 (6 bases). Trimming pared 1 base from V and 7 bases from J, leaving 14 bases between. The CDR3 length is 15 residues. CDR1 is SEHNR and CDR2 is FQNEAQ in the germline V gene (reference sequence). The CDR3 here is CASSLDGQSWNEQFF. The CDR3 region has the DNA TGTGCCAGCAGCTTAGACGGACAGTCTTGGAATGAGCAGTTCTTC.

The chain carries TRBV20-1 and TRBJ2-7; 11 bases are shared with TRBD2. This CDR3 spans 16 amino acids. Germline V gene data show CDR1 as DFQATT and CDR2 as SNEGSKA (reference sequence). V shed 3 bases and J 2 bases; nucleotides not matched to a gene: 9. CDR3 in amino acids: CSARTSGERGPYEQYF. CDR3 bases: TGCAGTGCTAGGACTAGCGGGGAAAGGGGCCCCTACGAGCAGTACTTC.

This clonotype was found many times. CDR3 sequence: CAWRGSNTYEQYF. DNA for the CDR3: TGTGCCTGGAGAGGGTCTAACACCTACGAGCAGTACTTC. The chain uses TRBV30 and TRBJ2-7, with D uncertain. The CDR3 sequence is 13 residues long. Trimming took 3 bases from V and 2 from J, leaving 11 bases between them. Per the germline V gene, CDR1 is GTSNPN and CDR2 is SVGIG (reference sequence). Full variable domain (outside the CDR3, taken from reference TRBV30 and TRBJ2-7): SQTIHQWPATLVQPVGSPLSLECTVEGTSNPNLYWYRQAAGRGLQLLFYSVGIGQISSEVPQNLSASRPQDRQFILSSKKLLLSDSGFYLCAWRGSNTYEQYFGPGTRLTVT.

The chain combines TRBV9 with TRBJ1-2, with D possibly being TRBD1 (6 bases). Germline assignment: CDR1 SGDLS and CDR2 YYNGEE. Trimming stripped 5 bases from V and 7 bases from J, with 18 bases between. This CDR3 is built from 14 residues. As DNA, the CDR3 is TGTGCCAGCAGTTGGAGGTGGGGGCGGTTTGGCTACACCTTC. Protein: CASSWRWGRFGYTF.

About this clonotype itself: Likely a read error: the CDR3 ends without its conserved phenylalanine or tryptophan. It is unclear where the CDR3 begins or ends on the DNA, so no DNA is shown, and the CDR3 is as TCRdb lists it. This chain joins TRBV7-6 and TRBJ2-5; the tabulated D call, TRBD2, remains unverified against the DNA. The CDR3 is 9 residues long, ends included. Germline-derived CDR1 and CDR2 are SGHVS and FNYEAQ. The CDR3 loop reads CASSRGLAG.

This clonotype occurred many times. V and J are TRBV7-2 and TRBJ1-4; perhaps TRBD1 as D (6 bases). The V end was cut by 1 base, the J end by 8 bases, with 14 bases between. There are 15 residues in the CDR3. Germline loops: CDR1 SGHTA, CDR2 FQGNSA. The CDR3 sequence: CASSLEHRVGEKLFF. The CDR3, as DNA: TGTGCCAGCAGCTTAGAGCACAGGGTAGGGGAAAAACTGTTTTTT. The full variable domain, completed using reference TRBV7-2 and TRBJ1-4, is GAGVSQSPSNKVTEKGKDVELRCDPISGHTALYWYRQSLGQGLEFLIYFQGNSAPDKSGLPSDRFSAERTGGSVSTLTIQRTQQEDSAVYLCASSLEHRVGEKLFFGSGTQLSVL.

The chain has TRBV2 and TRBJ2-1, with 10 bases matching TRBD1. After removal of 4 bases from V and 9 bases from J, the junction contained 6 bases not matched to a gene. The CDR3 is made up of 14 amino acids. Germline assignment: CDR1 SNHLY and CDR2 FYNNEI. This chain's CDR3 is CASSGTGGLSEQFF. The CDR3 bases are TGTGCCAGCAGTGGGACAGGGGGACTGAGTGAGCAGTTCTTC.

This clonotype was picked up a small number of times. The chain recombines TRBV18 with TRBJ1-1, with D possibly TRBD1 on 5 matching bases. Between the trimmed V and J ends, which lost 4 bases and 1 base, there was a span of 10 bases. Germline CDR1 KGHSH, CDR2 LQKENI. This CDR3 region has 14 residues. The CDR3 here is CASSLRGENTEAFF. The CDR3, as DNA: TGTGCCAGCTCACTCCGGGGGGAGAACACTGAAGCTTTCTTT.

The sample holds many counts of this clonotype. The chain carries TRBV28 and TRBJ2-1, with 10 nucleotides matching TRBD1. This CDR3 is built from 14 residues. V shed 7 bases and J 6 bases; nucleotides not matched to a gene: 6. The germline gives CDR1 MDHEN, CDR2 SYDVKM. The CDR3 region is CASTATGGRNEQFF. In DNA, the CDR3 is TGTGCCAGCACAGCGACAGGGGGCCGCAATGAGCAGTTCTTC. Based on the CDR3 plus reference TRBV28 and TRBJ2-1, the full variable domain is DVKVTQSSRYLVKRTGEKVFLECVQDMDHENMFWYRQDPGLGLRLIYFSYDVKMKEKGDIPEGYSVSREKKERFSLILESASTNQTSMYLCASTATGGRNEQFFGPGTRLTVL.

A single count supports this clonotype. The chain is built from TRBV7-8 and TRBJ2-7; 10 bases line up with TRBD1. The germline gives CDR1 SGHVS, CDR2 FQNEAQ. V shed 5 bases and J 1 base; nucleotides not matched to a gene: 11. There are 17 residues in the CDR3. The CDR3 region is CASSPGTGAEFSYEQYF. The CDR3 nucleotides are TGTGCCAGCAGCCCAGGGACAGGGGCCGAGTTTTCCTACGAGCAGTACTTC.

Ten or more counts support this clonotype. The genes are TRBV20-1 and TRBJ1-6, with 7 bases that match TRBD1. Germline trimming cut 2 bases from V and 0 bases from J; bases unmatched to any gene: 10. Per the germline V gene, CDR1 is DFQATT and CDR2 is SNEGSKA (reference sequence). The CDR3 spans 18 residues. Here the CDR3 reads CSARRILTGSSYNSPLHF. DNA of the CDR3: TGCAGTGCTAGAAGAATTTTGACAGGGTCCTCCTATAATTCACCCCTCCACTTT.

The rearrangement links TRBV2 to TRBJ2-7; 8 bases match TRBD1. The CDR3 loop spans 15 amino acids. With V trimmed by 8 bases and J by 1 base, 10 bases remained unmatched. Germline V lookup: CDR1 SNHLY, CDR2 FYNNEI. The CDR3 DNA reads TGTGCCAGCTTCCTGACCCGGGACAGGTCCTACGAGCAGTACTTC. Translated, it gives CASFLTRDRSYEQYF.

The chain recombines TRBV10-3 with TRBJ1-6, with D tentatively TRBD1 (5 bases). The V end was cut by 8 bases, the J end by 11 bases, with 13 bases between. CDR1 ENHRY and CDR2 SYGVKD come from the germline V gene. The CDR3 extends over 12 amino acids. The CDR3 protein is CAIGKPGTPLHF. The CDR3 nucleotides read TGTGCCATCGGTAAGCCAGGGACACCCCTCCACTTT.

A remark on this clonotype: Sequence at one end of the junction differs from germline and may be a read error. This sequence joins TRBV5-1 and TRBJ2-7, with D possibly matching TRBD1 (6 bases). The germline gives CDR1 SGHRS, CDR2 YFSETQ. The length of the CDR3 is 12 residues. CDR3 in amino acids: CACSEQGNEQYF. CDR3 nucleotides: TGCGCCTGCAGTGAACAGGGTAATGAGCAGTACTTC.

By frequency in the sample, this clonotype is medium-sized. The chain joins TRBV10-3 to TRBJ1-2, with no clear D. Trimming left V 2 bases short and J 6 bases short, with 4 bases between. This CDR3 spans 11 amino acids. Germline V gene sequence: CDR1 ENHRY, CDR2 SYGVKD. CDR3 nucleotide sequence: TGTGCCATCAGTGAGCGGGATGGCTACACCTTC. Translated: CAISERDGYTF.